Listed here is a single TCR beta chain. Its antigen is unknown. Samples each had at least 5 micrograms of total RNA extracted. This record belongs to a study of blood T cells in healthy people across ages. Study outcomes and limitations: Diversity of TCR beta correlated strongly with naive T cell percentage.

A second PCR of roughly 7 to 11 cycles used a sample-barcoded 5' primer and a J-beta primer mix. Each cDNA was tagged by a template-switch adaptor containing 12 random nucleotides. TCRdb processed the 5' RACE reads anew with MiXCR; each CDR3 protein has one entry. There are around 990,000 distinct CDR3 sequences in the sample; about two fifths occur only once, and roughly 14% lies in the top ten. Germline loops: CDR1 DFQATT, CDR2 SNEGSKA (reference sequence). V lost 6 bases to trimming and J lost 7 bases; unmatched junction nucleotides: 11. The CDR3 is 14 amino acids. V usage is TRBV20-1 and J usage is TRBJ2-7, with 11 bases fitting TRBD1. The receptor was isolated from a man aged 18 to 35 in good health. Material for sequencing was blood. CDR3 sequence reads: CSARGGDRGNEQYF. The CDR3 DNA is TGCAGTGCGAGGGGTGGGGACAGGGGGAATGAGCAGTACTTC.